A single sample is the source of the 32 T cell receptor beta chains below, sequenced in a study of control samples from healthy donors and cancer patients. Clones were sequenced by immunoSEQ multiplex PCR, and TCRdb holds only the in-frame ones, with some missing. The table lists some 120,000 clones, 93% of them singletons. Sequencing used PBMCs. The receptors were sampled from a man aged 50 to 60 with head and neck cancer.

CDR3: CASSQNERVVNTEAFF. In DNA form, the CDR3 reads TGCGCCAGCAGCCAAAATGAGAGGGTCGTGAACACTGAAGCTTTCTTT. The chain recombines TRBV4-1 with TRBJ1-1, with D uncertain. The CDR3 is made up of 16 amino acids. Trimming removed 2 bases at V and 0 bases at J, with 13 bases between. Looked up from germline, CDR1 is MGHRA and CDR2 is YSYEKL.

This rearrangement joins TRBV7-8 to TRBJ1-1, with unresolved D. V lost 2 bases and J 9 bases, leaving 13 bases between the germline ends. The CDR3 runs 13 residues. CDR1 and CDR2 (germline): SGHVS, FQNEAQ. Here the CDR3 reads CASSLRPHSQAFF. The CDR3 DNA is TGTGCCAGCAGCTTAAGGCCACACTCCCAAGCTTTCTTT.

This rearrangement joins TRBV6-5 to TRBJ2-3; D unresolved. CDR1 is MNHEY and CDR2 is SVGAGI in the germline V gene. The CDR3 runs to 15 residues. The V end lost 8 bases, the J end lost 0 bases, and 15 bases lay between the germline ends. This CDR3 is CASSLGVLSTDTQYF. CDR3 in DNA: TGTGCCAGCTCTTTAGGCGTACTAAGCACAGATACGCAGTATTTT.

The rearrangement joins TRBV25-1 to TRBJ1-6; 8 bases fit TRBD1. The CDR3 extends over 14 amino acids. V dropped 2 bases and J dropped 9; count of bases not matched to a gene: 3. Germline-derived CDR1 and CDR2 are MGHDK and SYGVNS. CDR3 protein: CASSEQGAGSPLHF. DNA for the CDR3: TGTGCCAGCAGTGAACAGGGGGCCGGTTCACCCCTCCACTTT.

The CDR3: CASRDSHSTAKLFF. The CDR3 DNA reads as TGTGCCAGCCGGGACTCCCACTCAACCGCAAAACTGTTTTTT. V is TRBV18 and J is TRBJ1-4; D perhaps matches TRBD1 (5 bases). This CDR3 spans 14 amino acids. CDR1 and CDR2 from the germline V gene are KGHSH and LQKENI. Trimming left V 8 bases short and J 10 bases short, with 20 bases between.

The chain links TRBV19 to TRBJ1-4, with D tentatively TRBD1 (5 bases). The CDR3 totals 15 residues. Germline V gene lookup returns CDR1 LNHDA and CDR2 SQIVND (reference sequence). V was trimmed by 5 bases and J by 0 bases, leaving 10 bases between them. CDR3 in DNA: TGTGCCAGTAGTGATGGGGGGACAACTAATGAAAAACTGTTTTTT. Translation gives CASSDGGTTNEKLFF.

The rearrangement links TRBV4-3 to TRBJ1-3; TRBD1 is a possible D gene (5 bases). The CDR3 is 14 residues long. The germline V gene encodes CDR1 LGHNA and CDR2 YSLEER. Trimming removed 4 bases from V and 1 base from J, with 8 bases in between. The CDR3 DNA follows: TGCGCCAGCAGCCCAAGGGGTTCTGGAAACACCATATATTTT. Translation: CASSPRGSGNTIYF.

About this clone: The sample has other DNA sequences that encode this CDR3 too. The chain couples TRBV29-1 to TRBJ1-2; D gene ambiguous. From germline, CDR1 is SQVTM and CDR2 ANQGSEA. Trimming removed 6 bases at V and 8 bases at J, with 4 bases between. The CDR3 is 8 amino acids. CDR3 bases: TGCAGCGTAGGGGGCTACACCTTC. Protein product: CSVGGYTF. Variable domain in full (rest from reference TRBV29-1 and TRBJ1-2): SAVISQKPSRDICQRGTSLTIQCQVDSQVTMMFWYRQQPGQSLTLIATANQGSEATYESGFVIDKFPISRPNLTFSTLTVSNMSPEDSSIYLCSVGGYTFGSGTRLTVV.

The CDR3 nucleotides are TGTGCCAGCAGCTTACTGGGTAGCGGGGTCCTCTCTGGGGCCAACGTCCTGACTTTC. Its protein product is CASSLLGSGVLSGANVLTF. This chain uses TRBV7-3 with TRBJ2-6; 8 bases are shared with TRBD2. Germline V CDR1 and CDR2: SGHTA, FQGTGA. The CDR3 spans 19 residues. With V trimmed by 2 bases and J by 0 bases, 9 bases remained unmatched.

The genes are TRBV5-6 and TRBJ1-3; D remains unclear. The germline V gene has CDR1 SGHDT and CDR2 YYEEEE. V lost 6 bases and J 0 bases, leaving 10 bases between the germline ends. The CDR3 runs 14 residues. Written as DNA, the CDR3 is TGTGCCAGCACCAAAGGGAGCTCTGGAAACACCATATATTTT. This encodes CASTKGSSGNTIYF.

This clone was found a few times. V usage is TRBV2 and J usage is TRBJ1-2; 7 bases match TRBD1. V lost 8 bases, J lost 6 bases, and 6 bases stayed unmatched. Germline V CDR1 and CDR2: SNHLY, FYNNEI. This CDR3 is built from 12 residues. In nucleotides, the CDR3 is TGTGCCAGCTCGACAGGGCGTGATGGCTACACCTTC. This codes for CASSTGRDGYTF.

This chain links TRBV20-1 with TRBJ1-5; D gene unclear. Trimming pared 6 bases from V and 6 bases from J, leaving 9 bases between. This CDR3 has 11 residues. Germline values: CDR1 DFQATT, CDR2 SNEGSKA (reference sequence). The CDR3 protein is CSASRGQPQHF. In nucleotides, the CDR3 is TGCAGTGCATCCCGAGGTCAGCCCCAGCATTTT.

This chain joins TRBV9 and TRBJ2-1; no reliable D call. Per the germline V gene, CDR1 is SGDLS and CDR2 is YYNGEE. The CDR3 extends over 15 amino acids. The ends were cut back, 4 bases at V and 0 bases at J, with 11 bases in the middle. The CDR3 DNA reads TGTGCCAGCAGCATCACTACCAGCTCCTACAATGAGCAGTTCTTC. Translating it yields CASSITTSSYNEQFF.

This clone has only a few counts. The chain has TRBV5-5 and TRBJ1-5; D might be TRBD1 (6 bases). Germline V gives CDR1 SGHKS, CDR2 YYEKEE (reference sequence). This CDR3 is 15 amino acids long. Trimming cost V 2 bases and J 1 base, with 10 bases left between them. CDR3 nucleotides: TGTGCCAGCAGCTTTGGGGGGCCGAGCAATCAGCCCCAGCATTTT. This sequence encodes CASSFGGPSNQPQHF.

V gene TRBV7-3 combines with J gene TRBJ2-1, with D unclear. The germline V gene has CDR1 SGHTA and CDR2 FQGTGA. The V and J ends lost 2 bases and 3 bases respectively, with 11 bases between them. The CDR3 sequence is 15 residues long. CDR3 bases: TGTGCCAGCAGCTTATCCCCTGGGGTCTACAATGAGCAGTTCTTC. It translates to CASSLSPGVYNEQFF.

As for this clone: A junction boundary mismatches the germline segment, possibly from a read error. At the DNA level, this CDR3 is encoded by other sequences in the same sample as well. The chain recombines TRBV19 with TRBJ2-5; perhaps TRBD1 as D (6 bases). Germline V gene data show CDR1 as LNHDA and CDR2 as SQIVND (reference sequence). This CDR3 comprises 13 residues. This CDR3 reads CASSGQHQETQYF. In nucleotides, the CDR3 is TGCGCCAGTAGTGGACAGCACCAAGAGACCCAGTACTTC.

The table lists this clone with a count of one. V gene TRBV6-5 combines with J gene TRBJ2-1; TRBD2 matches at 12 bases. Germline V gene lookup returns CDR1 MNHEY and CDR2 SVGAGI. The length of the CDR3 is 15 residues. J was trimmed by 5 bases and V by 7 bases; bases with no gene match: 6. The DNA for the CDR3 is TGTGCCAGCATTAGGAGGACTAGCGGGGACAATGAGCAGTTCTTC. Translated, it gives CASIRRTSGDNEQFF.

Regarding this clone: Other DNA sequences of this sample code for an identical CDR3. The chain links TRBV28 to TRBJ2-7; D is perhaps TRBD1 (6 bases). Per germline, CDR1 MDHEN and CDR2 SYDVKM. Trimming left V 9 bases short and J 4 bases short, with 16 bases between. This CDR3 is built from 13 residues. The CDR3 nucleotides are TGTGCCAGTAGCAGGGGAAGGTCATACGAGCAGTACTTC. Protein sequence: CASSRGRSYEQYF.

The rearrangement joins TRBV3-1 (or the pseudogene TRBV3-2) to TRBJ2-4; no clear D. The CDR3 is made up of 14 amino acids. V lost 0 bases to trimming and J lost 2 bases, with 5 bases between them. CDR1 LGHDT and CDR2 YNNKEL come from the germline V gene (reference sequence). CDR3 amino acids: CASSQEWTKNIQYF. CDR3 DNA: TGTGCCAGCAGCCAAGAGTGGACCAAAAACATTCAGTACTTC.

The chain couples TRBV19 to TRBJ2-2; TRBD1 is a possible D gene (6 bases). With 2 bases removed from V and 4 bases from J, the gap between germline ends came to 14 bases. CDR1 LNHDA and CDR2 SQIVND come from the germline V gene (reference sequence). CDR3 length equals 16 residues. DNA for the CDR3: TGTGCCAGTAGTATACAGGCAGGGGTTCCCACCGGGGAGCTGTTTTTT. Translating it yields CASSIQAGVPTGELFF.

The V gene is TRBV6-2 or TRBV6-3, the J gene TRBJ2-1, with 12 bases lining up with TRBD2. This CDR3 spans 15 amino acids. V dropped 2 bases and J dropped 9; count of bases not matched to a gene: 5. CDR1 is MNHEY, CDR2 SVGEGT, per germline. CDR3 sequence (DNA): TGTGCCAGCAGTTACCTAGCGGGGGGGCTCAGTGAGCAGTTCTTC. Its translation is CASSYLAGGLSEQFF.

The genes are TRBV6-5 and TRBJ1-5; D unresolved. The ends were cut back, 4 bases at V and 5 bases at J, with 15 bases in the middle. Germline values: CDR1 MNHEY, CDR2 SVGAGI. The CDR3 consists of 15 residues. CDR3 in DNA: TGTGCCAGCAGTTCCTCTTGGACTGCTGATCAGCCCCAGCATTTT. It translates to CASSSSWTADQPQHF.

The chain combines TRBV7-8 with TRBJ1-2; weak D call: TRBD1 (5 bases). Deletions cut 5 bases from V and 5 bases from J, with 18 bases between. CDR1 is SGHVS and CDR2 is FQNEAQ in the germline V gene. This CDR3 is built from 15 residues. The CDR3 here is CASSTYSGTAYGYTF. CDR3 in DNA: TGTGCCAGCAGCACATACTCCGGGACCGCTTATGGCTACACCTTC.

The chain couples TRBV27 to TRBJ2-5; TRBD2 aligns across 8 bases. The CDR3 has 16 residues. Germline trimming cut 3 bases from V and 0 bases from J; bases unmatched to any gene: 6. The V gene's germline CDR1 is MNHEY and CDR2 SMNVEV (reference sequence). DNA for the CDR3: TGTGCCAGCAGTTTTAAAGGCGGGAGGTACCAAGAGACCCAGTACTTC. Residues: CASSFKGGRYQETQYF.

The chain is built from TRBV6-2 or TRBV6-3 and TRBJ1-1, with 8 bases identical to TRBD1. Trimming at V came to 5 bases and at J to 4 bases, leaving 3 bases not matched to a gene. This CDR3 has 13 residues. Germline loops: CDR1 MNHEY, CDR2 SVGEGT. CDR3 sequence reads: CASSTRGRTEAFF. The CDR3 DNA reads TGTGCCAGCAGTACCAGGGGGCGCACTGAAGCTTTCTTT.

In nucleotides, the CDR3 is TGTGCCAGTAGTCCCTGGGCAGCCGATCCTTTGACCTACGAGCAGTACTTC. This sequence encodes CASSPWAADPLTYEQYF. J is TRBJ2-7 and V is TRBV19, with unresolved D. Germline assignment: CDR1 LNHDA and CDR2 SQIVND (reference sequence). The CDR3 has 17 amino acids. V was trimmed by 5 bases and J by 2 bases, leaving 22 bases between them.

The gene calls are TRBV28 and TRBJ2-1; D uncertain. Per the germline V gene, CDR1 is MDHEN and CDR2 is SYDVKM. This CDR3 is 15 amino acids long. Trimming removed 6 bases at V and 4 bases at J, with 16 bases between. The CDR3 DNA is TGTGCCAGCAGGTCGGGTCACCCTATTTACAATGAGCAGTTCTTC. Translating it yields CASRSGHPIYNEQFF.

The gene calls are TRBV2 and TRBJ2-1; no reliable D call. The germline V gene encodes CDR1 SNHLY and CDR2 FYNNEI. The CDR3 is made up of 11 amino acids. The ends were cut back, 6 bases at V and 10 bases at J, with 10 bases in the middle. CDR3 loop: CASRINREQFF. The DNA of the CDR3 is TGTGCCAGCAGGATAAATAGGGAGCAGTTCTTC.

V usage is TRBV6-1 and J usage is TRBJ1-2; maybe TRBD1 (6 bases). The germline V gene encodes CDR1 MNHNS and CDR2 SASEGT. This CDR3 has 13 residues. With 1 base removed from V and 4 bases from J, the gap between germline ends came to 7 bases. CDR3 coding DNA: TGTGCCAGCAGTGAAGACAGGGTCTATGGCTACACCTTC. Protein product: CASSEDRVYGYTF.

V and J are TRBV5-4 and TRBJ1-2, with D unresolved. There are 13 residues in the CDR3. Germline V gene sequence: CDR1 SGHNT, CDR2 YYREEE (reference sequence). V lost 4 bases and J 8 bases, leaving 15 bases between the germline ends. CDR3: CASSPWEWEGYTF. DNA of the CDR3: TGTGCCAGCAGCCCGTGGGAGTGGGAAGGCTACACCTTC.

This clone was found once. The J gene is TRBJ2-7, the V gene TRBV12-3 or TRBV12-4; 7 positions agree with TRBD2. V lost 4 bases to trimming and J lost 2 bases; unmatched junction nucleotides: 2. This CDR3 contains 13 residues. CDR3 sequence: CASSSAGAYEQYF. DNA for the CDR3: TGTGCCAGCAGTTCGGCGGGGGCCTACGAGCAGTACTTC.

This chain links TRBV27 with TRBJ1-1; D ambiguous. The V gene's germline CDR1 is MNHEY and CDR2 SMNVEV (reference sequence). V was clipped by 6 bases and J by 4 bases, with 12 bases between them. The CDR3 is made up of 13 amino acids. CDR3 in DNA: TGTGCCAGCAGCGATACTTGGGGCACTGAAGCTTTCTTT. It is translated as CASSDTWGTEAFF.